The clone carrying this TCR beta chain was recorded many times. The antigen is undetermined. From germline, CDR1 is SEHNR and CDR2 FQNEAQ (reference sequence). Trimming cost V 5 bases and J 8 bases, with 15 bases left between them. CDR3 length: 13 amino acids. Hyperthyroidism of Graves' type that showed no ophthalmopathy progression within 18 months was stable. In patients aged 18 to 65, hyperthyroidism was newly diagnosed, with duration under 2 months. This sample stems from a study of T cells in Graves' hyperthyroidism and ophthalmopathy. TCR beta CDR3 regions were amplified from RNA transcripts. An initial round of RT-PCR targeting the TCR CDR3 relied on the HTBI primer set. TCRdb called the multiplex PCR reads again in MiXCR, with one record for every CDR3 protein. The sample holds roughly 100,000 distinct CDR3 sequences; approximately 40% are singletons and the top ten take roughly 10%. Study observations and caveats: Blood also showed most of the thyroid clonotypes that were expanded above 0.001. The authors' 13 V-J model separated ophthalmopathy from stable hyperthyroidism.

The TCR sequence derives from a young woman with Graves' hyperthyroidism. The sample was peripheral blood or thyroid tissue (not recorded which). The chain combines TRBV7-9 with TRBJ1-2; D uncertain. The CDR3 bases are TGTGCCAGCAGCCAATCCCTCAGTTTAGGCTACACCTTC. Translated: CASSQSLSLGYTF.